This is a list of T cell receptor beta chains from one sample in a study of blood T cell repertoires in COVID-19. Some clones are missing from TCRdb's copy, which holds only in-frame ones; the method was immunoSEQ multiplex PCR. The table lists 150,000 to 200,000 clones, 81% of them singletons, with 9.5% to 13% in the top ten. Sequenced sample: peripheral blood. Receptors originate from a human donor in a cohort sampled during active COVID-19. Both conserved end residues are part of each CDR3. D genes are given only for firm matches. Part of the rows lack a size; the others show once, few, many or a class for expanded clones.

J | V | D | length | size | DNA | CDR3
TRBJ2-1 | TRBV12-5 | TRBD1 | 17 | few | TGTGCTAGTGGTTTGGCCCTGACAGGGGAACCCTACAATGAGCAGTTCTTC | CASGLALTGEPYNEQFF
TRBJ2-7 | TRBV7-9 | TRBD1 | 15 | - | TGTGCCAGCAGCACGGGGACAGCAGCGTCCTACGAGCAGTACTTC | CASSTGTAASYEQYF
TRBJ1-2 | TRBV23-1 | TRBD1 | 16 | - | TGCGCCAGCAGTCATATCGGGACAGGGGGGTTCTATGGCTACACCTTC | CASSHIGTGGFYGYTF
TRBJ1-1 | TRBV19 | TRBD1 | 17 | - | TGTGCCAGTAGTTCTATAAAGGGACAGGCCCTGAACACTGAAGCTTTCTTT | CASSSIKGQALNTEAFF
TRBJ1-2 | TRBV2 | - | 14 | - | TGTGCCAGCAGGACTTCTGACAGATCCTATGGCTACACCTTC | CASRTSDRSYGYTF
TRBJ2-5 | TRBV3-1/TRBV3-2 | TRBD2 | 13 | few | TGTGCCAGCAGCCTAGCGGGAGTGGAGACCCAGTACTTC | CASSLAGVETQYF
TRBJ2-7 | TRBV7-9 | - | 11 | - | TGTGCCAGCAGCCTTAACAGCGAGCAGTACTTC | CASSLNSEQYF
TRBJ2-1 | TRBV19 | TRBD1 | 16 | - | TGTGCCAGTAGTCGGCTGCCGGGACAGGGGCCTAATGAGCAGTTCTTC | CASSRLPGQGPNEQFF
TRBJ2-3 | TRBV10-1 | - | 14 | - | TGCGCCAGCAGTGAGCTCCGGACAGAGGATACGCAGTATTTT | CASSELRTEDTQYF
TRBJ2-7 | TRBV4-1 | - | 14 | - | TGCGCCAGCAGCCAAAGGAAGCAGGCGTACGAGCAGTACTTC | CASSQRKQAYEQYF
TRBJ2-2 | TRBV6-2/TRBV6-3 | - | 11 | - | TGTGCCAGCAGCCCCGCCGGGGAGCTGTTTTTT | CASSPAGELFF
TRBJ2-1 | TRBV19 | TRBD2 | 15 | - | TGTGCCAGTAGTTTCGGACTAGCGTCCGTCAATGAGCAGTTCTTC | CASSFGLASVNEQFF
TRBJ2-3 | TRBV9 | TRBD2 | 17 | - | TGTGCCAGCAGCGCGCGACTAGCGGGGCGTGACACAGATACGCAGTATTTT | CASSARLAGRDTDTQYF
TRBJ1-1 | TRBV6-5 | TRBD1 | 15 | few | TGTGCCAGCAGAGAGCAAGGGGGCAGGAACACTGAAGCTTTCTTT | CASREQGGRNTEAFF
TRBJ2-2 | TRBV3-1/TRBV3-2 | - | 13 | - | TGTGCCAGCAGCCAGGCGCCGGGGGGGGAGCTGTTTTTT | CASSQAPGGELFF
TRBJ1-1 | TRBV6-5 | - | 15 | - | TGTGCCAGCCGGTCCGGGGGGACTAAGGACACTGAAGCTTTCTTT | CASRSGGTKDTEAFF
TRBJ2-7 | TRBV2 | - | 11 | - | TGTGCCAGCAAATACAGGGTTTGGCAGTACTTC | CASKYRVWQYF
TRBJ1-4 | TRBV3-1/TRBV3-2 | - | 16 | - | TGTGCCAGCAGCCAACCCAGGGGTTTTACTAATGAAAAACTGTTTTTT | CASSQPRGFTNEKLFF
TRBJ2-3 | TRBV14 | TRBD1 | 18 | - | TGTGCCAGCAGCCATTGGGACAGGCGGCGTCACCTCACAGATACGCAGTATTTT | CASSHWDRRRHLTDTQYF
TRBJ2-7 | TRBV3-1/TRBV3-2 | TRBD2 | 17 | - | TGTGCCAGCAGCCGGGGACTAGCGGGAGTACTAGACTACGAGCAGTACTTC | CASSRGLAGVLDYEQYF
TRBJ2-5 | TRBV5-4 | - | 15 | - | TGTGCCAGCAGCCTCTTCGACAGGCAACAAGAGACCCAGTACTTC | CASSLFDRQQETQYF
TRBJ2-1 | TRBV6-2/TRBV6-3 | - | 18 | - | TGTGCCAGCAGTTACCTACTACTCCAGGGTGACCTCTACAATGAGCAGTTCTTC | CASSYLLLQGDLYNEQFF
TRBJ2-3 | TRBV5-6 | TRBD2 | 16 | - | TGTGCCAGCAGACAACTAGCGGGGGGGCCGGGAGATACGCAGTATTTT | CASRQLAGGPGDTQYF
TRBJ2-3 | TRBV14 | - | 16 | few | TGTGCCAGCAGCCAAGACCGCCAGCGGAGCACAGATACGCAGTATTTT | CASSQDRQRSTDTQYF
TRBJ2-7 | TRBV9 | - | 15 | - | TGTGCCAGCAGCGTAGGCGGCTTGAGCTCCTACGAGCAGTACTTC | CASSVGGLSSYEQYF
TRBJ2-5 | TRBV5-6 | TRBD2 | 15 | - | TGTGCCAGCAGTCCTGGACTAGACTTTCAAGAGACCCAGTACTTC | CASSPGLDFQETQYF
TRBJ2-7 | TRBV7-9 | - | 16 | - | TGTGCCAGCAGCCGTTATGAGTTGGGGCCTCCCTACGAGCAGTACTTC | CASSRYELGPPYEQYF
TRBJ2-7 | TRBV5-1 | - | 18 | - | TGCGCCAGCAGCCAAAAGCCCACGACGACAGGAAAAACAAACGAGCAGTACTTC | CASSQKPTTTGKTNEQYF
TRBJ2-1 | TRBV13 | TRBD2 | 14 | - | TGTGCCAGCAGCTTAGGACTAGCGGTCAATGAGCAGTTCTTC | CASSLGLAVNEQFF
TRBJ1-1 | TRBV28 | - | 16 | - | TGTGCCAGCGTTTCTGGGAGGTTCCCCCAGAACACTGAAGCTTTCTTT | CASVSGRFPQNTEAFF
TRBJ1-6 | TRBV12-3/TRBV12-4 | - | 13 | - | TGTGCCAGCAGTAGTAGGGGTGATTCACCCCTCCACTTT | CASSSRGDSPLHF
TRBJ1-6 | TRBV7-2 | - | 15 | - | TGTGCCAGCAGTCAAGGGGGAACTCGTAATTCACCCCTCCACTTT | CASSQGGTRNSPLHF
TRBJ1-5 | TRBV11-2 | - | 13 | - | TGTGCCAGCAGCTTACTAGGAGGTGAGCCCCAGCATTTT | CASSLLGGEPQHF
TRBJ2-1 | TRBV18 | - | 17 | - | TGTGCCAGCTCAGACCGATCCCCGGGACTCGACGACAATGAGCAGTTCTTC | CASSDRSPGLDDNEQFF